This section outlines one T cell receptor (beta chain) sequence together with its context. The CDR3 extends over 18 amino acids. Germline V gives CDR1 MNHEY, CDR2 SMNVEV (reference sequence). This record belongs to a study of monozygotic twins with inflammatory bowel disease. TCRdb reprocessed the 5' RACE reads, with one entry per CDR3 protein and no DNA. This repertoire includes 440,000 or so distinct CDR3 sequences. Sequences were obtained from blood. The chain couples TRBV27 to TRBJ2-1; the D gene TCRdb calls, TRBD2, cannot be checked with no DNA. This receptor was obtained from a human donor with ulcerative colitis or Crohn's disease, or a healthy co-twin of an affected twin (not recorded which). Here the CDR3 reads CASLPGLAAGWVYNEQFF.